This is a list of T cell receptor beta chains from one sample in a study of monozygotic twins with inflammatory bowel disease. TCRdb reworked the 5' RACE reads into one entry per CDR3 protein, no DNA. The sample includes hundreds of thousands of distinct CDR3 sequences. What was sequenced was blood. These receptors all come from a human donor with ulcerative colitis or Crohn's disease, or a healthy co-twin of an affected twin (not recorded which). Both conserved end residues are part of each CDR3.

v_call,cdr3_length,j_call,cdr3_aa
TRBV20-1,11,TRBJ1-2,CSARGGDGYTF
TRBV4-1,16,TRBJ1-2,CASTQAPQGMGYGYTF
TRBV5-1,14,TRBJ2-3,CATKTSGSFDTQYF
TRBV29-1,13,TRBJ1-2,CSVTGPGGYGYTF
TRBV20-1,11,TRBJ1-2,CSASGGLGYTF
TRBV5-1,15,TRBJ2-2,CASSFRGADTGELFF
TRBV20-1,14,TRBJ2-1,CSARNRLSYNEQFF
TRBV6-6,14,TRBJ1-4,CASSRQGPNEKLFF
TRBV7-9,15,TRBJ1-5,CASSLDGQGWQPQHF
TRBV19,12,TRBJ2-1,CASSWTGDEQFF
TRBV5-4,15,TRBJ2-7,CASSTGVAGGYEQYF
TRBV5-1,17,TRBJ1-1,CASSLNMGQGLNTEAFF
TRBV5-1,15,TRBJ1-1,CASRLWGGQNTEAFF